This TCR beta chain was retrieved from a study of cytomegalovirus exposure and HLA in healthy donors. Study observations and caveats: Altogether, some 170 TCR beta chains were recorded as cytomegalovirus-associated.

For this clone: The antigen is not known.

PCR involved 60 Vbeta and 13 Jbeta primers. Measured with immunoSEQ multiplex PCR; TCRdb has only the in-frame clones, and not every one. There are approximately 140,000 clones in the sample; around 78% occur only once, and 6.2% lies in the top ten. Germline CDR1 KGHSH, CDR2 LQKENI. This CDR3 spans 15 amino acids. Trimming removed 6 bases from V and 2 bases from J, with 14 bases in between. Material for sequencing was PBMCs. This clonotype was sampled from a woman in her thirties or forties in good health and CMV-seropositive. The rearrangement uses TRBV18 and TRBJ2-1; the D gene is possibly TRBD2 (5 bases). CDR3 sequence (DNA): TGTGCCAGCTCGGCAGACTACCAGGCCTACAATGAGCAGTTCTTC. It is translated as CASSADYQAYNEQFF.